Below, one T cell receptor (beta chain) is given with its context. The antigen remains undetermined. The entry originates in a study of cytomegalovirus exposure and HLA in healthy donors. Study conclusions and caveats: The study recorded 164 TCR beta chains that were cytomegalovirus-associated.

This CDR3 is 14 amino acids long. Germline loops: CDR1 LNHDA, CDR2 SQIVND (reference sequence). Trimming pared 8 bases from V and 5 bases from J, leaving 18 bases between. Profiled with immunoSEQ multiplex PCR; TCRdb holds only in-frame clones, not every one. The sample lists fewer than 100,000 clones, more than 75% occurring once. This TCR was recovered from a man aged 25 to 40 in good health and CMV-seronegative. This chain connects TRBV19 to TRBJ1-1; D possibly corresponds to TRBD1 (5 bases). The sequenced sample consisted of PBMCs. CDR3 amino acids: CASSINGRGTEAFF. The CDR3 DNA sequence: TGTGCCAGTTCAATAAACGGTCGGGGGACTGAAGCTTTCTTT.